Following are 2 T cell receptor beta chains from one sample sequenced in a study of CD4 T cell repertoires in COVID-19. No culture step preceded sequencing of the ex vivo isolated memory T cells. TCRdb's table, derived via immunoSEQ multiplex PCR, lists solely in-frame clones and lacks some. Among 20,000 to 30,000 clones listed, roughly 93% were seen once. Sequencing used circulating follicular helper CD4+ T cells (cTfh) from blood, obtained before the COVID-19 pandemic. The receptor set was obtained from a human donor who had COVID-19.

The CDR3 DNA sequence: TGTGCCAGCAGTTACACGGGGACTAGCAGTACAGATACGCAGTATTTT. It translates to CASSYTGTSSTDTQYF. This rearrangement joins TRBV6-5 to TRBJ2-3, with 9 bases identical to TRBD2. CDR1 and CDR2 (germline): MNHEY, SVGAGI. V lost 2 bases to trimming and J lost 3 bases; unmatched junction nucleotides: 6. The CDR3 is 16 residues long.

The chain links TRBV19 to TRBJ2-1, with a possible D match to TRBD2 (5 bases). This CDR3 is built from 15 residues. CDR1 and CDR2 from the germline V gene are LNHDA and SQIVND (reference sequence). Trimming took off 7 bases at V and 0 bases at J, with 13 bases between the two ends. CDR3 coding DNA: TGTGCCAGTACTCCAGGACTGAACTCCTACAATGAGCAGTTCTTC. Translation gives CASTPGLNSYNEQFF.